A single sample is the source of the 10 T cell receptor beta chains below, sequenced in a study of T-cell reconstitution after alpha-beta-depleted transplantation in children. For TCRbeta, the library was prepared with unique molecular identifiers. TCRdb re-analysed the PCR reads in MiXCR, keeping a single row per CDR3 protein. The data contain about 97,000 distinct CDR3 sequences, about 5.6% of them singletons. Source: PBMCs, mostly from graft donor cells, taken 60 days after TCRalphabeta/CD19-depleted stem cell transplant. Source of these receptors: a female patient aged 2-10 years who had a stem cell transplant for Fanconi anemia, so the T cells may come from the graft donor.

This clonotype was counted many times. This chain links TRBV20-1 with TRBJ2-1; TRBD1 or TRBD2 may be the D gene (6 bases each). V lost 4 bases to trimming and J lost 7 bases, with 14 bases between them. Looked up from germline, CDR1 is DFQATT and CDR2 is SNEGSKA (reference sequence). The CDR3 is 13 residues long. CDR3 bases: TGCAGTGCTAATCCCGGGGGCCGGAATGAGCAGTTCTTC. Protein sequence: CSANPGGRNEQFF.

At least ten counts were recorded for this clonotype. The chain couples TRBV11-1 to TRBJ2-4; D unresolved. This CDR3 comprises 17 residues. Germline V CDR1 and CDR2: SGHAT, FQDESV (reference sequence). The germline V and J ends were trimmed by 6 bases and 9 bases, with 27 bases remaining between them. CDR3 in DNA: TGTGCCAGCAGTCGCCCTCCCGACTCCTGGTCTTGGAGCATTCAGTACTTC. Its translation is CASSRPPDSWSWSIQYF.

The rearrangement uses TRBV12-3 or TRBV12-4 and TRBJ2-5; D is uncertain. The CDR3 is made up of 11 amino acids. The germline V and J ends were trimmed by 7 bases and 1 base, with 4 bases remaining between them. CDR3 loop: CASTPQETQYF. CDR3 in DNA: TGTGCCAGCACTCCCCAAGAGACCCAGTACTTC.

The V call is TRBV30, the J call TRBJ2-3; D is ambiguous. There are 10 residues in the CDR3. Trimming left V 1 base short and J 14 bases short, with 10 bases between. Germline lookup yields CDR1 GTSNPN and CDR2 SVGIG (reference sequence). CDR3 residues: CAWSGGKAYF. CDR3 in DNA: TGTGCCTGGAGTGGAGGAAAAGCGTATTTT.

This sequence joins TRBV5-1 and TRBJ2-2; 12 bases are shared with TRBD1. The trim removed 7 bases at V and 7 bases at J, leaving 14 bases unmatched. This CDR3 has 17 amino acids. The V gene's germline CDR1 is SGHRS and CDR2 YFSETQ. Here the CDR3 reads CASEMNGGTGGLGELFF. For the CDR3, the DNA is TGCGCCAGCGAGATGAACGGCGGGACAGGGGGCCTCGGGGAGCTGTTTTTT.

This clonotype was recorded many times. The V and J genes are TRBV7-9 and TRBJ2-7; D gene unclear. V lost 3 bases and J 4 bases, leaving 13 bases between the germline ends. The germline V gene encodes CDR1 SEHNR and CDR2 FQNEAQ (reference sequence). The CDR3 is 14 amino acids. For the CDR3, the DNA is TGTGCCAGCAGCTTGCAAAGGACCTCTTACGAGCAGTACTTC. This translates into CASSLQRTSYEQYF. The full variable domain, in which reference TRBV7-9 and TRBJ2-7 provide the parts outside the CDR3, is DTGVSQNPRHKITKRGQNVTFRCDPISEHNRLYWYRQTLGQGPEFLTYFQNEAQLEKSRLLSDRFSAERPKGSFSTLEIQRTEQGDSAMYLCASSLQRTSYEQYFGPGTRLTVT.

Ten or more counts support this clonotype. This chain connects TRBV27 to TRBJ2-3; the D gene is possibly TRBD2 (5 bases). V shed 6 bases and J shed 8 bases, with 15 bases lying between them. Per germline, CDR1 MNHEY and CDR2 SMNVEV (reference sequence). The length of the CDR3 is 13 residues. CDR3 in amino acids: CASRSFKRGTQYF. For the CDR3, the DNA is TGTGCCAGCAGAAGTTTCAAACGGGGTACGCAGTATTTT.

Many counts were recorded for this clonotype. This chain links TRBV6-4 with TRBJ2-1; 9 bases match TRBD2. The CDR3 spans 15 residues. The V segment lost 0 bases and the J segment 8 bases; nucleotides outside the gene matches: 5. The germline V gene has CDR1 MRHNA and CDR2 SNTAGT. The chain's CDR3 is CASSDSSGGSDEQFF. The CDR3 DNA reads TGTGCCAGCAGTGACTCCAGCGGGGGGAGCGATGAGCAGTTCTTC.

In this sample, this clonotype turned up many times. V gene TRBV11-2 combines with J gene TRBJ2-2; a weak D match, TRBD2 (5 bases). Trimming took 2 bases from V and 6 from J, leaving 7 bases between them. Germline loops: CDR1 SGHAT, CDR2 FQNNGV. The CDR3 spans 13 residues. CDR3 DNA: TGTGCCAGCAGCTTACCGGGGTCCGGGGAGCTGTTTTTT. Encoded protein: CASSLPGSGELFF.

This clonotype showed up just a few times. The rearrangement uses TRBV4-2 and TRBJ2-1, with unresolved D. V lost 2 bases to trimming and J lost 7 bases, with 18 bases between them. The V gene's germline CDR1 is LGHNA and CDR2 YNFKEQ. The CDR3 extends over 16 amino acids. The CDR3 region has the DNA TGTGCCAGCAGCCAATTCGCAACTCCCTACAAGAATGAGCAGTTCTTC. It yields the protein CASSQFATPYKNEQFF.